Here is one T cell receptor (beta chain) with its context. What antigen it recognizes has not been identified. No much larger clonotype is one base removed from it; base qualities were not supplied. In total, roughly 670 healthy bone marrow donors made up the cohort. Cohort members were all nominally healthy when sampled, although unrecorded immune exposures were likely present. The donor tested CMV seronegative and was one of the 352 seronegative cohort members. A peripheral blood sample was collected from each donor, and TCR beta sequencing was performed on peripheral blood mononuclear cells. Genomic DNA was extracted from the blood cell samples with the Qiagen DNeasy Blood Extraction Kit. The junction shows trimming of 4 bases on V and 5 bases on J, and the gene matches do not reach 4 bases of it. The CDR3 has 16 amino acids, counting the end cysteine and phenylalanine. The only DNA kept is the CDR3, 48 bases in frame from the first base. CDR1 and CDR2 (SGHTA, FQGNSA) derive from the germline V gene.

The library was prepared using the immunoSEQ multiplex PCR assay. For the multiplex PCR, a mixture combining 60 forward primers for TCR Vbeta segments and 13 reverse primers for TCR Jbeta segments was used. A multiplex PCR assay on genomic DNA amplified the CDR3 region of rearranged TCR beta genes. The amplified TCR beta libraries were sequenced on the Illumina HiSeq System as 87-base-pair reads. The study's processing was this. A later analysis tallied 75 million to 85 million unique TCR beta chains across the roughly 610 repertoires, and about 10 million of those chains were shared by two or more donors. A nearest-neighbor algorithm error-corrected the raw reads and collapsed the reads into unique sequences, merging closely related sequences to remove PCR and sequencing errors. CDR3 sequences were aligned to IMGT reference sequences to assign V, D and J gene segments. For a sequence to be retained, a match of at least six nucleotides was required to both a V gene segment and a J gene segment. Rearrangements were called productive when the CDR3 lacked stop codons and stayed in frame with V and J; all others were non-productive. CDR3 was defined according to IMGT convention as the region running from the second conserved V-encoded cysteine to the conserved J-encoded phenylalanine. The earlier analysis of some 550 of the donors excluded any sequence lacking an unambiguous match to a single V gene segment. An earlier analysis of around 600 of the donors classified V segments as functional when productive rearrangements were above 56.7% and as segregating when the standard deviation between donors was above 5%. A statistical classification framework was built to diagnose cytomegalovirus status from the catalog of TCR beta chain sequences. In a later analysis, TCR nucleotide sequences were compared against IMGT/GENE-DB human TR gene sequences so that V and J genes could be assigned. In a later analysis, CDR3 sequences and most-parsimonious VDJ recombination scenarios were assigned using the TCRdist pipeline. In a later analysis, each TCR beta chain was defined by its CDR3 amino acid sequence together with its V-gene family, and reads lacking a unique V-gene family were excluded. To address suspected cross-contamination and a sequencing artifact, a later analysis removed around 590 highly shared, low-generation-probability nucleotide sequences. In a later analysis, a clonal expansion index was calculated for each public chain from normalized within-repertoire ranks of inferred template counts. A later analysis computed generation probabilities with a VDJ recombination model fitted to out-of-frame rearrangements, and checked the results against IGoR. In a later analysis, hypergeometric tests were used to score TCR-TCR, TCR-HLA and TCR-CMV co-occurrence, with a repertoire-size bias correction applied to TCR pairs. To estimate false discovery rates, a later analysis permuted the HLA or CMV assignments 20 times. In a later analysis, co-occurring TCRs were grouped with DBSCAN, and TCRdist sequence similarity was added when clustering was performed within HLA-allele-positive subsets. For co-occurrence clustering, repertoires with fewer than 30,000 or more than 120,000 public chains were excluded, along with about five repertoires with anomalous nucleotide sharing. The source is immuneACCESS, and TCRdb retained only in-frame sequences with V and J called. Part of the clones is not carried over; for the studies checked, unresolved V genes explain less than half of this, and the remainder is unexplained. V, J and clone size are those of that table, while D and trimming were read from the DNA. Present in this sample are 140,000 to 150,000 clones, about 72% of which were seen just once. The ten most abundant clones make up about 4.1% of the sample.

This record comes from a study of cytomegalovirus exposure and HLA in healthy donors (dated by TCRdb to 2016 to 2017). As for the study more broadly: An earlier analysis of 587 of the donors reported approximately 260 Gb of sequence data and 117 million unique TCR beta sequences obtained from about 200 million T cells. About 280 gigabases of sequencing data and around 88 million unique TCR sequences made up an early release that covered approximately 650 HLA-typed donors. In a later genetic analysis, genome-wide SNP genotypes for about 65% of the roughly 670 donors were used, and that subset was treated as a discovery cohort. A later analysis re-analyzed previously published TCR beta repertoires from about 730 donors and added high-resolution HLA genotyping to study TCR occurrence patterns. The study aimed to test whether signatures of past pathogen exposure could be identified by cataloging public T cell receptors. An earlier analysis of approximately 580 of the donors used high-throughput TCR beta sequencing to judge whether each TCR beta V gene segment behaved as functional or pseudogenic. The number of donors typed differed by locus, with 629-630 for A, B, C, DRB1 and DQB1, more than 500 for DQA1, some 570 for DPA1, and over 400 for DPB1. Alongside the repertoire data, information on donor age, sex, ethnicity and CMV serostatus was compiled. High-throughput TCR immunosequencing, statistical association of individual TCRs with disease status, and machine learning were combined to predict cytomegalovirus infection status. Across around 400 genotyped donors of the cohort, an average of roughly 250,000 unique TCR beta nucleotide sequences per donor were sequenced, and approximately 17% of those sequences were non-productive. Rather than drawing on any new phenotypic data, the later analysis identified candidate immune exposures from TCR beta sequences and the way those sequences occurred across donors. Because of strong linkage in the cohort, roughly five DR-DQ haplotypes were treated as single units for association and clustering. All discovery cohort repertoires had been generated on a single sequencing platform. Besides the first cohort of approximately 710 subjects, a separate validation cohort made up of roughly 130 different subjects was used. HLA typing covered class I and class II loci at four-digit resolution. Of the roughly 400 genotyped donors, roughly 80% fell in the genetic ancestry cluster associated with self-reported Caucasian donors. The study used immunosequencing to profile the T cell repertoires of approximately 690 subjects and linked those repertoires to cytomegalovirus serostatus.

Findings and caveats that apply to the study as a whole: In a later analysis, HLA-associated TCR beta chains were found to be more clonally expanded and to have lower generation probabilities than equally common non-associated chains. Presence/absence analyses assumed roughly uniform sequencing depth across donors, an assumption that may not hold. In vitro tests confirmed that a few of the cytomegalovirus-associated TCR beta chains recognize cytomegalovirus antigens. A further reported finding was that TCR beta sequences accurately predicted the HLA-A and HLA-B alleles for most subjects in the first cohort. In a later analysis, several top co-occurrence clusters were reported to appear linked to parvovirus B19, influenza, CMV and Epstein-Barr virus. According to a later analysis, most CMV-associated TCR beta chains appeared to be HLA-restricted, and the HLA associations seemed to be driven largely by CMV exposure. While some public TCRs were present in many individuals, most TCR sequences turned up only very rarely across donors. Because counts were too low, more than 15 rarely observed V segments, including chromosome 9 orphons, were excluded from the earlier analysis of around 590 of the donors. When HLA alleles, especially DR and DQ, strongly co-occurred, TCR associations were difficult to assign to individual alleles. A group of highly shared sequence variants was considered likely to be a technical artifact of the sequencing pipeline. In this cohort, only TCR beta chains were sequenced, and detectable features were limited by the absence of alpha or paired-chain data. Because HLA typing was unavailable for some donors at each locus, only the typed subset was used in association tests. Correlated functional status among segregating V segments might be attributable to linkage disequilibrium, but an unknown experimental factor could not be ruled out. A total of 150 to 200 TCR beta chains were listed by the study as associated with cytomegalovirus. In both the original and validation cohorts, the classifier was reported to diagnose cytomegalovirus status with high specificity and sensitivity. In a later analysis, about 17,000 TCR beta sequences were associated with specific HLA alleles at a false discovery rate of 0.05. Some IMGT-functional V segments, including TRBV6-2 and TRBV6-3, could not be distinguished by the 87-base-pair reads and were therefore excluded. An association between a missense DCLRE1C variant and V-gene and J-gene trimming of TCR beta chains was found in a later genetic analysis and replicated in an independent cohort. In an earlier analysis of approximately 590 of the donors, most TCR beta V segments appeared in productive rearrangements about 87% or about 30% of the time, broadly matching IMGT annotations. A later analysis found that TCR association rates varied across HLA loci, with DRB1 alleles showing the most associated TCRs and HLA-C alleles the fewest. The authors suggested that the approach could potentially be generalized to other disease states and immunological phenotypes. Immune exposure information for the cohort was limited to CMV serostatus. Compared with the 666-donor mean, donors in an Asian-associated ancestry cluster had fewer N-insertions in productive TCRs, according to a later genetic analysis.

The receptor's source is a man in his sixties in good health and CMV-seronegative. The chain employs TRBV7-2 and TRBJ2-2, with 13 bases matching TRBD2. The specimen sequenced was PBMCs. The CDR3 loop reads CASSYGLAGDTGELFF. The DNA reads TGTGCCAGCAGCTACGGACTAGCGGGAGATACCGGGGAGCTGTTTTTT.